The clone carrying this T cell receptor beta chain has a handful of counts. This entry comes from a study of blood T cells in healthy people across ages. Sample-barcoded 5' priming and a J-beta primer mix drove a second PCR of about 6 to 12 cycles. Each CDR3 protein is one row after TCRdb ran MiXCR on the 5' RACE reads. The sample lists 550,000 to 600,000 distinct CDR3 sequences; 25% to 30% were seen once. The sample taken for sequencing was blood. The receptor's source is a woman in her 70s in good health.

The DNA of the CDR3 is TGCGCCAGCAGCTTGGCCCTAACTTCTTACGAGCAGTACTTC. Translation gives CASSLALTSYEQYF. The J gene is TRBJ2-7, the V gene TRBV5-1; D unclear. The CDR3 is 14 amino acids. The germline V and J ends were trimmed by 0 bases and 4 bases, with 11 bases remaining between them. Germline V gene data show CDR1 as SGHRS and CDR2 as YFSETQ.